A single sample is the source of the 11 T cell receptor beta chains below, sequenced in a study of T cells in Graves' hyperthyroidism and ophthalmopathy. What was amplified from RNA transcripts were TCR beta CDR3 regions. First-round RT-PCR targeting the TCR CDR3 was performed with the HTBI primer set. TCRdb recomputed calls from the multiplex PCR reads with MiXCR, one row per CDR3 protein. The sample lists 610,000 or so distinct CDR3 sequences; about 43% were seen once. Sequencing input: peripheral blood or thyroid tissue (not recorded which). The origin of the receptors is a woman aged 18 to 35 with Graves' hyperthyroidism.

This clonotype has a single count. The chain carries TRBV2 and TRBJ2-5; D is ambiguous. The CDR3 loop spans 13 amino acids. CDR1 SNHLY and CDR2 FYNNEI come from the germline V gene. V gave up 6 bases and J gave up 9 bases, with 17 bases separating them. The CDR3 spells CASRGIGPQPQYF. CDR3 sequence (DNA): TGTGCCAGCAGGGGTATAGGGCCTCAGCCCCAGTACTTC.

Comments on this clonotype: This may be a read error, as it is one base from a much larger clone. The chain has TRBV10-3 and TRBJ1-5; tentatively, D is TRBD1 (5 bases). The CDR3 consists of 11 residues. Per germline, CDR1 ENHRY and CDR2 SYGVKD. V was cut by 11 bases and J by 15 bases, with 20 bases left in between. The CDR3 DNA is TGTGCCTGCAGAGACGGGACTAACTGGCATTTT. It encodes CACRDGTNWHF.

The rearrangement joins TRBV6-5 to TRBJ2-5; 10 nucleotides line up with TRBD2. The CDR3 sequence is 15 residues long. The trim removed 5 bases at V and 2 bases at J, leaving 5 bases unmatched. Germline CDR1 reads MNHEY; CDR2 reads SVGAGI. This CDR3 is CASSLWTSGQETQYF. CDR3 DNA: TGTGCCAGCAGTCTCTGGACTAGCGGACAAGAGACCCAGTACTTC.

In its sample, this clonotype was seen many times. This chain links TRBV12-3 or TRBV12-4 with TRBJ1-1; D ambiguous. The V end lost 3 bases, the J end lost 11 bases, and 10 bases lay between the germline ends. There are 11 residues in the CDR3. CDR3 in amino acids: CASSFPGDAFF. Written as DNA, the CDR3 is TGTGCCAGCAGTTTTCCCGGGGATGCTTTCTTT.

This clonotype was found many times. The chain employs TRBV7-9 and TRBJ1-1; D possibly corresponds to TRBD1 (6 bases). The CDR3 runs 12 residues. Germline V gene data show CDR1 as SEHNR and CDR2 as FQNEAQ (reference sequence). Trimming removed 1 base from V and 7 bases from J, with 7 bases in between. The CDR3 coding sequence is TGTGCCAGCAGCTTAGAAGGGGGTGAAGCTTTCTTT. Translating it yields CASSLEGGEAFF.

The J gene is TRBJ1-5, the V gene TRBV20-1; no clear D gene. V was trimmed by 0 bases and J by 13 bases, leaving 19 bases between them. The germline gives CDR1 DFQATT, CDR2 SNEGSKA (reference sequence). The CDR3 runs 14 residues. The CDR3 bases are TGCAGTGCTAGAGATAGCGGGAGGTCAGATACGCAGCATTTT. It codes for CSARDSGRSDTQHF.

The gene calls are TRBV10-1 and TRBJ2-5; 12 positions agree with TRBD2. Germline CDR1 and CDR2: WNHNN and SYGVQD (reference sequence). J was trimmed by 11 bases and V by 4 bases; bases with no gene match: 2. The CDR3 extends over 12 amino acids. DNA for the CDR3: TGCGCCAGCAGTGGAGGGACTAGCGGGCAGTACTTC. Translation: CASSGGTSGQYF.

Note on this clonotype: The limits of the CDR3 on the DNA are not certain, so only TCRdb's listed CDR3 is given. This chain's CDR3 is CASSFYICSARTPRSVAVGEQYF. The chain has TRBV11-1 and TRBJ2-7; the table's TRBD2 call for D was not verified on the DNA. CDR1 SGHAT and CDR2 FQDESV come from the germline V gene (reference sequence). From its first to its last residue, the CDR3 has 23 amino acids.

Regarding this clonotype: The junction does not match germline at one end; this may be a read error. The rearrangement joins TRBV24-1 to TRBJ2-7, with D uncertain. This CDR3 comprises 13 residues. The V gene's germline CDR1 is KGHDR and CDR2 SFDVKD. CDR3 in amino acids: CATRDLTASEQYF. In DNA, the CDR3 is TGTGCCACCAGAGATTTAACGGCTAGCGAGCAGTACTTC.

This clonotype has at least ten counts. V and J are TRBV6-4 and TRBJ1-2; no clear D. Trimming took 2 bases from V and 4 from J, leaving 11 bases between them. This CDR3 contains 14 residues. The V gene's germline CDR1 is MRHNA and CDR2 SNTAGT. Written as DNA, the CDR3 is TGTGCCAGCAGTGACGAGGGTCGGGGCTATGGCTACACCTTC. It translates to CASSDEGRGYGYTF.

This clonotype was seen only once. CDR3 DNA sequence: TGTGCCATCAGTGGATCAACAGGGAGTGAGGCTGGATACACCTTC. This codes for CAISGSTGSEAGYTF. This chain uses TRBV10-3 with TRBJ1-2, with a weak D call TRBD1 (6 bases). This CDR3 is built from 15 residues. CDR1 ENHRY and CDR2 SYGVKD come from the germline V gene. Between the trimmed V and J ends, which lost 4 bases and 11 bases, there was a span of 23 bases.